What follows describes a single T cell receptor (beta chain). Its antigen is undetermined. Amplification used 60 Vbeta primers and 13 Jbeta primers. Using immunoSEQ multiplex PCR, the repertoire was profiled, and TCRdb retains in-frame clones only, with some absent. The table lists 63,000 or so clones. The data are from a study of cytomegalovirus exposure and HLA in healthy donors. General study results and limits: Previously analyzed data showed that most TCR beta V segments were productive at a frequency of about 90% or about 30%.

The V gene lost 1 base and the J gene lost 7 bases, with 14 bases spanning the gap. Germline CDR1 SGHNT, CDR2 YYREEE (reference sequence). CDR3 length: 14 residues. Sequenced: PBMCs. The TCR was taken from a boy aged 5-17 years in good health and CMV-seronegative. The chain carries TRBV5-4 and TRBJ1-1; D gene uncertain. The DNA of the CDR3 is TGTGCCAGCAGCTTGCGTTTGGGAGGGCATGAAGCTTTCTTT. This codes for CASSLRLGGHEAFF.